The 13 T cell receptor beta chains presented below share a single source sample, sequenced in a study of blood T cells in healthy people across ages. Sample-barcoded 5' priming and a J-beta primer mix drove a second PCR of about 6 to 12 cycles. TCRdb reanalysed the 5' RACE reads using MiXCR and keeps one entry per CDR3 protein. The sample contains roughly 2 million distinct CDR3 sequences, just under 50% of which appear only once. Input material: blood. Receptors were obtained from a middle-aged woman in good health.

CDR3 residues: CSAATDSPSTDTQYF. Here the CDR3 DNA reads TGCAGTGCAGCTACCGACAGCCCTAGCACAGATACGCAGTATTTT. The gene calls are TRBV20-1 and TRBJ2-3, with a weak D call TRBD1 (5 bases). Trimming left V 6 bases short and J 0 bases short, with 16 bases between. The CDR3 runs to 15 residues. Germline V gene lookup returns CDR1 DFQATT and CDR2 SNEGSKA (reference sequence).

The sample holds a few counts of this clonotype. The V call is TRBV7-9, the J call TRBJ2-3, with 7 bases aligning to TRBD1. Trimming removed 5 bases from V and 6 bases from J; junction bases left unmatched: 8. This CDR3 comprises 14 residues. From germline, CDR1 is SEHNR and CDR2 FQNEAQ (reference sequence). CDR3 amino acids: CASSPWTGQDTQYF. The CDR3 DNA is TGTGCCAGCAGCCCCTGGACAGGCCAGGATACGCAGTATTTT.

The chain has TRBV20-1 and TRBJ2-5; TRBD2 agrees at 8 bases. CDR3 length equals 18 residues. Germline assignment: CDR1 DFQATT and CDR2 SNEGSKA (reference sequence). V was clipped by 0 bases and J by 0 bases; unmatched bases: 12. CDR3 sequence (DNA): TGCAGTGCTAGAGATCCCGGAAGGGTAGCGGGGAACCAAGAGACCCAGTACTTC. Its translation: CSARDPGRVAGNQETQYF.

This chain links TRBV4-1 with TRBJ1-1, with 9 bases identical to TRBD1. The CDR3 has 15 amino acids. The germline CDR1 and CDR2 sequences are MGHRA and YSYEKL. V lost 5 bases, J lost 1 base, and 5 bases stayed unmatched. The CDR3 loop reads CASSAQQGANTEAFF. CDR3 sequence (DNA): TGCGCCAGCAGCGCCCAACAGGGGGCGAACACTGAAGCTTTCTTT.

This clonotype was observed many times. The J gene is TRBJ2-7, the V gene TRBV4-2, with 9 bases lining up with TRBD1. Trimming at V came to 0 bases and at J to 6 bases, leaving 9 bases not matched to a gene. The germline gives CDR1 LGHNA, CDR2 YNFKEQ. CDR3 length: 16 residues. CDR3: CASSQDGGQGFVEQYF. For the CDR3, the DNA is TGTGCCAGCAGCCAAGATGGGGGACAGGGTTTCGTCGAGCAGTACTTC.

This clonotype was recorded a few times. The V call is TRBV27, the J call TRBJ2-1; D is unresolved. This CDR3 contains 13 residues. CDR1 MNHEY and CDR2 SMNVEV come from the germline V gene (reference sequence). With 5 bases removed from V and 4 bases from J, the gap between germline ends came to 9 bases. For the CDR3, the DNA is TGTGCCAGCAGTAACTACACTTACAATGAGCAGTTCTTC. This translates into CASSNYTYNEQFF.

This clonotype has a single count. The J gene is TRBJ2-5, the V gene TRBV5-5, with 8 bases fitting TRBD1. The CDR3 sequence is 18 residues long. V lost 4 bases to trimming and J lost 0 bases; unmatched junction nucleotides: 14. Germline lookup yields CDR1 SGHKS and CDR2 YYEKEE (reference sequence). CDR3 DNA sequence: TGTGCCAGCAGCGCTGCAGGACAGGGAGCCTACTACCAAGAGACCCAGTACTTC. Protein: CASSAAGQGAYYQETQYF.

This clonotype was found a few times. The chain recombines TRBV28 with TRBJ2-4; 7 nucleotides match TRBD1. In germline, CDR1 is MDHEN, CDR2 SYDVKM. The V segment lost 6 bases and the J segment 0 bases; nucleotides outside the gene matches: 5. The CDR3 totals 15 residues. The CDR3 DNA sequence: TGTGCCAGCAGAATAACAGGGGCAGCCAAAAACATTCAGTACTTC. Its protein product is CASRITGAAKNIQYF.

In nucleotides, the CDR3 is TGCAGTGCTAGTGTCGGCTATTCCCAGGGACTAGGAATTATGTCAGATACGCAGTATTTT. Its translation: CSASVGYSQGLGIMSDTQYF. This chain connects TRBV20-1 to TRBJ2-3, with 8 bases matching TRBD2. The CDR3 loop spans 20 amino acids. Germline-derived CDR1 and CDR2 are DFQATT and SNEGSKA (reference sequence). V lost 3 bases, J lost 4 bases, and 24 bases stayed unmatched.

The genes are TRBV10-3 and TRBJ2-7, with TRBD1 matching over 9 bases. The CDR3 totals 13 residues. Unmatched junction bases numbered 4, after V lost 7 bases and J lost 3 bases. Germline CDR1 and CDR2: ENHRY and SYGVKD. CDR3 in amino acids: CAITPGQGYEQYF. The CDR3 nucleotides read TGTGCCATCACCCCGGGACAGGGCTACGAGCAGTACTTC.

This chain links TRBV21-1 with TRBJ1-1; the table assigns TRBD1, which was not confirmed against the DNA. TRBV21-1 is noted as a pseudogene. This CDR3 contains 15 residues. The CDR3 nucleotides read TGTGCCAGCAGCAAAGTTGGGTACAGGGGCACTGAAGCTTTCTTT. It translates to CASSKVGYRGTEAFF.

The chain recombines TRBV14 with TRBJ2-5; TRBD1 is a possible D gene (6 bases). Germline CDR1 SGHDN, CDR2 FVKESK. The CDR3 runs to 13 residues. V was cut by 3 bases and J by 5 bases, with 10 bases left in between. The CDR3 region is CASSHNTGETQYF. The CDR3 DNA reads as TGTGCCAGCAGCCACAATACAGGGGAGACCCAGTACTTC.

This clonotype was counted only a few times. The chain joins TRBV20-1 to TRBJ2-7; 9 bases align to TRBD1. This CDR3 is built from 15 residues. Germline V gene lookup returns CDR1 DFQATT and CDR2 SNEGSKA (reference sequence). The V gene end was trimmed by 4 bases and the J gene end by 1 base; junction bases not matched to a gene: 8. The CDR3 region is CSATDRGGRSYEQYF. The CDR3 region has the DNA TGCAGTGCTACGGACAGGGGAGGTCGATCCTACGAGCAGTACTTC.